This T cell receptor beta chain was captured in a study of liver allograft versus peripheral blood T cells. Background on the study: Transplanted-liver T cell receptor repertoires were compared with recipients' peripheral blood repertoires. Study-wide findings and caveats: Differences were reported between the T cell receptor repertoires inside liver allografts and those that were detected in peripheral blood.

TCRdb reprocessed the reads with MiXCR, giving one entry per CDR3 protein. The sample lists 1,000 to 1,200 distinct CDR3 sequences; roughly 19% were seen once. This clonotype was found a few times. Antigen unknown. The sequence came from a human patient who had a liver transplant. Some T cells may arise from the graft donor.

The CDR3 bases are TGTGCCAGCAGTTCCCCGGGACTAGCGGGAAACACAGATACGCAGTATTTT. This translates into CASSSPGLAGNTDTQYF. The chain carries TRBV6-2 or TRBV6-3 and TRBJ2-3; TRBD2 matches 13 bases. This CDR3 is built from 17 residues. The junction had 6 bases not matched to a gene; V was cut back by 4 bases and J by 2 bases. Germline CDR1 MNHEY, CDR2 SVGEGT.